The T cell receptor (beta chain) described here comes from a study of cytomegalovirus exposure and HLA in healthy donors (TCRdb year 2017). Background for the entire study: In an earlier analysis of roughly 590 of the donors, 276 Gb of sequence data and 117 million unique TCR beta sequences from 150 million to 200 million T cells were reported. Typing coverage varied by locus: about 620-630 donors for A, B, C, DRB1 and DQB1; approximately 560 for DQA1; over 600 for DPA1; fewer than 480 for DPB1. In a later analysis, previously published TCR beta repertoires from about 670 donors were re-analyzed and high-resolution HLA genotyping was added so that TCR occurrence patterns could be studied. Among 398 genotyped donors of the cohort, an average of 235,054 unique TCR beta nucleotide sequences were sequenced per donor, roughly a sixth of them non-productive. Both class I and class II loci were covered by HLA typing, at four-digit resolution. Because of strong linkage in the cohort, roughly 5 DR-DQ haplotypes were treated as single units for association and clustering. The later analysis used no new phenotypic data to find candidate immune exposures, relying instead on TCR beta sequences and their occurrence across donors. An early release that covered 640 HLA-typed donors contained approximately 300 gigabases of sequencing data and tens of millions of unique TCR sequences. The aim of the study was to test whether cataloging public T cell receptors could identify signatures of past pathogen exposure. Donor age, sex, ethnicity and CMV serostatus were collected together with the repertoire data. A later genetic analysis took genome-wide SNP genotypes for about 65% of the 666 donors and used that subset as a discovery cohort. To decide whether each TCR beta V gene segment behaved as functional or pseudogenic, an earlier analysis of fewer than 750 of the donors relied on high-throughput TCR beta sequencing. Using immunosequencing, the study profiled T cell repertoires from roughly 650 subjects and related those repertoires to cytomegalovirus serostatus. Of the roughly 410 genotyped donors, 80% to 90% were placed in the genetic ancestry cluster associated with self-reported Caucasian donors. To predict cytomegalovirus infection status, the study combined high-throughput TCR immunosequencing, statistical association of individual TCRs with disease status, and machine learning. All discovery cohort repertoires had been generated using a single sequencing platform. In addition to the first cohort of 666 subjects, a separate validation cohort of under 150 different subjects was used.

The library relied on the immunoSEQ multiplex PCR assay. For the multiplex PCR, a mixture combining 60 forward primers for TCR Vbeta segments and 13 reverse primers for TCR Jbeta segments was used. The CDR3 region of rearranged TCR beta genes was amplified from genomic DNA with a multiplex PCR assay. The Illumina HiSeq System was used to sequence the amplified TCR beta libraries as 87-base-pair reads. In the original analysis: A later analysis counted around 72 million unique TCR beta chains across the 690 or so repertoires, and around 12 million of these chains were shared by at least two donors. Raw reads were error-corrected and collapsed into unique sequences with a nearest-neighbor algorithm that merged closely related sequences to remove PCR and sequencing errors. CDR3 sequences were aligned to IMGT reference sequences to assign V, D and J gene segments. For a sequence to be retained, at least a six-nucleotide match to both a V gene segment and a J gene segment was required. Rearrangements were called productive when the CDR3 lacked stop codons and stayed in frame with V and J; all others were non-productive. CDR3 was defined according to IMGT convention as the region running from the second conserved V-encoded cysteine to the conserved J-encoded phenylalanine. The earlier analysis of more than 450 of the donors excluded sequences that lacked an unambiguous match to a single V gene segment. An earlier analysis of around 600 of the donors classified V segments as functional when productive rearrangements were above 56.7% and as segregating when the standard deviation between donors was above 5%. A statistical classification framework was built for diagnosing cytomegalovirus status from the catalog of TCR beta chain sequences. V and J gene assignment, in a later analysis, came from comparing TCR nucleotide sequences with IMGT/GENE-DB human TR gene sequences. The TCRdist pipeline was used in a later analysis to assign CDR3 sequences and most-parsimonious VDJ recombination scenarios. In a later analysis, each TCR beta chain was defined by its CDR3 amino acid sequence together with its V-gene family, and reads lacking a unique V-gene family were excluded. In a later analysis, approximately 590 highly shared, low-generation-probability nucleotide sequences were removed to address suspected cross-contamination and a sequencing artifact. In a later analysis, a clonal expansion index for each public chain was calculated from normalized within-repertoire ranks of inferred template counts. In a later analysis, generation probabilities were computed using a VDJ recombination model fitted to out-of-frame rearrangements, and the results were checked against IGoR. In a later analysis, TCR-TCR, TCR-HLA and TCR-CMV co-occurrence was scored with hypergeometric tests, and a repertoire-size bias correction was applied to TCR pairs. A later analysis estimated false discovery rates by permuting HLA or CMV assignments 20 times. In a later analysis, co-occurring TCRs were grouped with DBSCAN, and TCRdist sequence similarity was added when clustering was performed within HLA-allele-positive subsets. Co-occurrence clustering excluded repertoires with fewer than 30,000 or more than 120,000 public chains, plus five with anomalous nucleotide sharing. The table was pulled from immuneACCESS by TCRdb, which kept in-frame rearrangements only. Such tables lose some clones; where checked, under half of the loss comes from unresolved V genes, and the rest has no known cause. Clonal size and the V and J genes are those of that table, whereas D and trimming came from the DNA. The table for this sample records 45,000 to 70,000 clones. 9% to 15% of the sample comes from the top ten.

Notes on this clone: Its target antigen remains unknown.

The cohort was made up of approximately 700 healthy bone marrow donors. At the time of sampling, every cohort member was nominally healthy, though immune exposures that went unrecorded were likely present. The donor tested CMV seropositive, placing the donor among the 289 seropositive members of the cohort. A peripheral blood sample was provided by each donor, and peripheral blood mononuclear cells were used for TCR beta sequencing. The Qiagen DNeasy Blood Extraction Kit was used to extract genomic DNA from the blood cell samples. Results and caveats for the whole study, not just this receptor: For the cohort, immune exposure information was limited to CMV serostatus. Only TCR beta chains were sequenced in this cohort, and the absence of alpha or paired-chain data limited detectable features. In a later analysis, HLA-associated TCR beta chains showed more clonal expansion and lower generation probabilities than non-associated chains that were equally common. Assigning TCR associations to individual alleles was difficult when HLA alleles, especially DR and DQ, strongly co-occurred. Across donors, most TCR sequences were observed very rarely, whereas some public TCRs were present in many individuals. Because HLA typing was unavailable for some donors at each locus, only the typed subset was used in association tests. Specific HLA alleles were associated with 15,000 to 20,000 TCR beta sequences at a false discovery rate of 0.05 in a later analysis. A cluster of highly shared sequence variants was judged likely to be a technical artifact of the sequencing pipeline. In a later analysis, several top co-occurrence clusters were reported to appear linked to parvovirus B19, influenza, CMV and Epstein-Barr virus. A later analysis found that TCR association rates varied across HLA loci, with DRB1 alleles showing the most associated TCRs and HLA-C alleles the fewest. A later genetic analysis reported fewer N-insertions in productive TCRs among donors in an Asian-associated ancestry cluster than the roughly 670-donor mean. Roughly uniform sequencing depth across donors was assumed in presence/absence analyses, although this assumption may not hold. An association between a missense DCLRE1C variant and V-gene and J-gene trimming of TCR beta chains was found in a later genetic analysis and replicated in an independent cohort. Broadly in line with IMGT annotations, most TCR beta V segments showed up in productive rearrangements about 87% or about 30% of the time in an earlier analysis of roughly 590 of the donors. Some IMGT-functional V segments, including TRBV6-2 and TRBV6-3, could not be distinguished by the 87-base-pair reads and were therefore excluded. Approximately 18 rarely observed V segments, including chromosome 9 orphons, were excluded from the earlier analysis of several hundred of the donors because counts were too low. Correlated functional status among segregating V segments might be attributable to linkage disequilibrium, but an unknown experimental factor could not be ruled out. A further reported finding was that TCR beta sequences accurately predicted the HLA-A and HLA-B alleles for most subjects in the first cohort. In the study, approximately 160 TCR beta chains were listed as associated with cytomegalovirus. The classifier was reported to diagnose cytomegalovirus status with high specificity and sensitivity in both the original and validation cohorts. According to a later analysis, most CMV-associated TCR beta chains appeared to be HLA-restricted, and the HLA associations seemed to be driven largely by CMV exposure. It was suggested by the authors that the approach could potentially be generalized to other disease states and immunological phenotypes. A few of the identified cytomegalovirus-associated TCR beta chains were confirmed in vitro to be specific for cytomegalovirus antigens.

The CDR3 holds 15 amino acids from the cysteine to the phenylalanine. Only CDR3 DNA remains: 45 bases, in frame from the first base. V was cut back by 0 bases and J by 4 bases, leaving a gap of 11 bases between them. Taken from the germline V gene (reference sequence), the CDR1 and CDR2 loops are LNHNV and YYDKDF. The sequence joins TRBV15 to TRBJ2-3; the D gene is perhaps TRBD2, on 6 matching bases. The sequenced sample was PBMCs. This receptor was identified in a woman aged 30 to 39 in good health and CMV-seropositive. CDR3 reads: CATSRDQGGPDTQYF. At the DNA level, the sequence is TGTGCCACCAGCAGAGACCAGGGAGGACCAGATACGCAGTATTTT.